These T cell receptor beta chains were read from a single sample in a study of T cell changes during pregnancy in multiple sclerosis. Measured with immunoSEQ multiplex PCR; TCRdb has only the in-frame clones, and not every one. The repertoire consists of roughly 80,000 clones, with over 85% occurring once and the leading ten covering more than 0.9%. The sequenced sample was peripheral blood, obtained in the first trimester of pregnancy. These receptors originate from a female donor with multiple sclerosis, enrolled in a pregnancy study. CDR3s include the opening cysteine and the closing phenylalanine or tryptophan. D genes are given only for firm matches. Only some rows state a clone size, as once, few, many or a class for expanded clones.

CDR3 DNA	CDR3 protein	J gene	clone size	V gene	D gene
TGCGCCAGCAGCCCTGTCGGTAGCGGGGGCGCAGATACGCAGTATTTT	CASSPVGSGGADTQYF	TRBJ2-3	.	TRBV5-1	TRBD2
TGCAGCGTTGGACAGCTAATATATTCAACTAATGAAAAACTGTTTTTT	CSVGQLIYSTNEKLFF	TRBJ1-4	.	TRBV29-1	.
TGTGCCAGCAGGGGGAGGTCAGATACGCAGTATTTT	CASRGRSDTQYF	TRBJ2-3	.	TRBV7-9	.
TGTGCCAGCAGCTCGACTAGCGGGGGGGGTGAGCAGTTCTTC	CASSSTSGGGEQFF	TRBJ2-1	.	TRBV7-3	TRBD2
TGTGCCAGTAATGGACCAGGGCTAAAAGCTTTCTTT	CASNGPGLKAFF	TRBJ1-1	.	TRBV19	.
TGTGCCAGCAGCTTAGTCGCTGGGGAGGTAGTACAAGAGACCCAGTACTTC	CASSLVAGEVVQETQYF	TRBJ2-5	.	TRBV7-2	.
TGTGCCAGCAGTGAAGGGGCGGGAGAAGTGAATGAGCAGTTCTTC	CASSEGAGEVNEQFF	TRBJ2-1	.	TRBV2	TRBD2
TGTGCCAGCAGATCGAGGGTTTCTGGGGCCAACGTCCTGACTTTC	CASRSRVSGANVLTF	TRBJ2-6	.	TRBV28	.
TGTGCCAGCAGTGCGAAGTGGGAGCGAAATGAGCAGTTCTTC	CASSAKWERNEQFF	TRBJ2-1	.	TRBV6-4	.
TGTGCCAGCAGCTACGCTACGAGCACCGGGGAGCTGTTTTTT	CASSYATSTGELFF	TRBJ2-2	.	TRBV7-6	.
TGTGCCAGCAGTGGAGGAAGCCCACCGAACACTGAAGCTTTCTTT	CASSGGSPPNTEAFF	TRBJ1-1	.	TRBV6-1	.
TGTGCCAGCAGCGTAGTCAGTCGATCCTTAAACACCGGGGAGCTGTTTTTT	CASSVVSRSLNTGELFF	TRBJ2-2	.	TRBV9	.
TGCGCCAGCAGCCAAGGTTCAACTAGCGGGGGGACAGAGACCCAGTACTTC	CASSQGSTSGGTETQYF	TRBJ2-5	.	TRBV4-1	TRBD2
TGTGCCAGCAGCCCCCCTTTAGGAACCGGACAGGGGCACACTGAAGCTTTCTTT	CASSPPLGTGQGHTEAFF	TRBJ1-1	.	TRBV7-9	TRBD1
TGTGCCAGCAGACGGACAGGGGTCCCCACAGATACGCAGTATTTT	CASRRTGVPTDTQYF	TRBJ2-3	once	TRBV6-4	TRBD1
TGTGCCAGCAGCTTAATGGCCAGTTCGACTGGGGCCAACGTCCTGACTTTC	CASSLMASSTGANVLTF	TRBJ2-6	.	TRBV7-3	.
TGTGCCATCAGTGAACGGGAGGGCCTGAACACTGAAGCTTTCTTT	CAISEREGLNTEAFF	TRBJ1-1	.	TRBV10-3	.